Following are 8 T cell receptor beta chains from one sample sequenced in a study of Ad26.COV2.S vaccination and SARS-CoV-2 variants. Profiling relied on immunoSEQ multiplex PCR, and the TCRdb table lists in-frame clones only, not all of them. The data hold 500,000 or so clones, with around 88% observed a single time. Treatment noted: around 19 received Ad26.COV2.S at low or high dose, single or two shots; several received placebo; per-sample allocation not given. It was on day 63 after the first vaccine or placebo injection that samples were taken. This material consisted of peripheral blood, taken in a trial of Ad26.COV2.S vaccine versus placebo. The source is a person aged 18-65 years who received the Ad26.COV2.S COVID-19 vaccine or a placebo.

This sequence joins TRBV5-4 and TRBJ1-3; a weak D match, TRBD1 (5 bases). The CDR3 has 17 amino acids. Looked up from germline, CDR1 is SGHNT and CDR2 is YYREEE (reference sequence). Trimming pared 4 bases from V and 0 bases from J, leaving 17 bases between. Written as DNA, the CDR3 is TGTGCCAGCAGCCCCCGGTCGGGACTCCACTCTGGAAACACCATATATTTT. It is translated as CASSPRSGLHSGNTIYF.

The rearrangement joins TRBV30 to TRBJ1-6; weak D call: TRBD1 (5 bases). V lost 3 bases to trimming and J lost 7 bases, with 16 bases between them. The CDR3 consists of 15 residues. Germline V lookup: CDR1 GTSNPN, CDR2 SVGIG (reference sequence). Written as DNA, the CDR3 is TGTGCCTGGAGCCCCCGGGGGACTCCCAATTCACCCCTCCACTTT. Translated, it gives CAWSPRGTPNSPLHF.

V gene TRBV2 combines with J gene TRBJ1-6; 9 bases line up with TRBD1. Germline V lookup: CDR1 SNHLY, CDR2 FYNNEI. After removal of 0 bases from V and 9 bases from J, the junction contained 3 bases not matched to a gene. The CDR3 is made up of 15 amino acids. The CDR3 region has the DNA TGTGCCAGCAGTGAAGCGGGGACAGGGAGTTCACCCCTCCACTTT. Amino acids: CASSEAGTGSSPLHF.

The rearrangement joins TRBV11-2 to TRBJ1-1; tentative D call: TRBD1 (5 bases). The CDR3 runs to 15 residues. Germline V gene data show CDR1 as SGHAT and CDR2 as FQNNGV. V was cut by 2 bases and J by 2 bases, with 12 bases left in between. The DNA of the CDR3 is TGTGCCAGCAGCTTAAACGGGGCGCCAAACACTGAAGCTTTCTTT. This translates into CASSLNGAPNTEAFF.

This chain connects TRBV10-3 to TRBJ1-1, with TRBD1 as a possible D gene (6 bases). Germline assignment: CDR1 ENHRY and CDR2 SYGVKD. V was shortened by 6 bases and J by 3 bases, with 14 bases between the two germline ends. The CDR3 spans 14 residues. The CDR3, as DNA: TGTGCCATCAGCATACAGGGTGGGGACACTGAAGCTTTCTTT. As protein: CAISIQGGDTEAFF.

V usage is TRBV7-8 and J usage is TRBJ1-2; D is uncertain. CDR3 length: 13 amino acids. Trimming took off 8 bases at V and 4 bases at J, with 14 bases between the two ends. Germline V gives CDR1 SGHVS, CDR2 FQNEAQ. CDR3 region: CASVRLGLYGYTF. Here the CDR3 DNA reads TGTGCCAGCGTCCGCTTGGGCCTCTATGGCTACACCTTC.

V gene TRBV28 combines with J gene TRBJ2-5; 8 positions agree with TRBD1. Trimming cost V 3 bases and J 7 bases; bases outside gene matches: 7. CDR1 and CDR2 from the germline V gene are MDHEN and SYDVKM. This CDR3 comprises 14 residues. DNA of the CDR3: TGTGCCAGCAGTTTTATCCGCGGGACAGGGACCCAGTACTTC. Translation gives CASSFIRGTGTQYF.

The rearrangement joins TRBV30 to TRBJ1-5, with 9 positions matching TRBD1. The J segment lost 1 base and the V segment lost 2 bases, leaving 3 bases of the junction unmatched. This CDR3 is 15 amino acids long. Germline CDR1 and CDR2: GTSNPN and SVGIG (reference sequence). The CDR3 reads CAWSLGTGSNQPQHF. For the CDR3, the DNA is TGTGCCTGGAGTCTCGGGACAGGGAGCAATCAGCCCCAGCATTTT.